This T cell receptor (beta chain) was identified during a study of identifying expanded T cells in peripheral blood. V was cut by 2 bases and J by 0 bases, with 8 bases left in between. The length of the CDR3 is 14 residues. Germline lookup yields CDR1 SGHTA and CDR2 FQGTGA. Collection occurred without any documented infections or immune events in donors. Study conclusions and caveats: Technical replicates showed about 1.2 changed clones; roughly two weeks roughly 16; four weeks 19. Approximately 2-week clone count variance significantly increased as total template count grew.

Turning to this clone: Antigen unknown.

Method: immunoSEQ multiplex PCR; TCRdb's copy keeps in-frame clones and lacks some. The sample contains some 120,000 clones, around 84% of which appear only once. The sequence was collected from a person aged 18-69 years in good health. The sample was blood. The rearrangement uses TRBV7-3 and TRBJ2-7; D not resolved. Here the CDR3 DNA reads TGTGCCAGCAGCTTAGACGGTAGCTCCTACGAGCAGTACTTC. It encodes CASSLDGSSYEQYF.